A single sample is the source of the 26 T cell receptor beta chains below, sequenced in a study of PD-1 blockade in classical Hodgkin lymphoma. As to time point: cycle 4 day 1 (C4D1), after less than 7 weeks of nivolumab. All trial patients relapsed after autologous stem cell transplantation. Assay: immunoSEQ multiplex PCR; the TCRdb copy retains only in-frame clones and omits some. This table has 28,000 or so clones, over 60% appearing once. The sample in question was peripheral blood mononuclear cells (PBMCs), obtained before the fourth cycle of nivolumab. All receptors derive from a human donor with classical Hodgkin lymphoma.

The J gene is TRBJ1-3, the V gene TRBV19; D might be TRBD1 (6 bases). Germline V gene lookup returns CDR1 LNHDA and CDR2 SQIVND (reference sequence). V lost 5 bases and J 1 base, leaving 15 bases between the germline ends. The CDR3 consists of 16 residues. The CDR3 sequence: CASSAYLQGSGNTIYF. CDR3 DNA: TGTGCCAGTAGTGCCTACTTACAGGGATCTGGAAACACCATATATTTT.

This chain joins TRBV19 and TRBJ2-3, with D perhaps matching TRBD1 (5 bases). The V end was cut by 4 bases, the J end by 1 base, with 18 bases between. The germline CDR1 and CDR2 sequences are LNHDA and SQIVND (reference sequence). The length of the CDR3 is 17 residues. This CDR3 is CASSNWVLGVGTDTQYF. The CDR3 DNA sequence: TGTGCCAGTAGTAATTGGGTTCTAGGGGTCGGCACAGATACGCAGTATTTT. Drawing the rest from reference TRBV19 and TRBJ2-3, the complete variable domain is DGGITQSPKYLFRKEGQNVTLSCEQNLNHDAMYWYRQDPGQGLRLIYYSQIVNDFQKGDIAEGYSVSREKKESFPLTVTSAQKNPTAFYLCASSNWVLGVGTDTQYFGPGTRLTVL.

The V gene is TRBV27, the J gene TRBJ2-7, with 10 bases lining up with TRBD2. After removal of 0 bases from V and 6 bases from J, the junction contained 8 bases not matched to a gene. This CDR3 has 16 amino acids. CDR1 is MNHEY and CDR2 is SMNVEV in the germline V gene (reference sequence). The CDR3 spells CASSLSGASGGFEQYF. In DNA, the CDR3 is TGTGCCAGCAGTTTATCGGGTGCTAGCGGGGGTTTCGAGCAGTACTTC.

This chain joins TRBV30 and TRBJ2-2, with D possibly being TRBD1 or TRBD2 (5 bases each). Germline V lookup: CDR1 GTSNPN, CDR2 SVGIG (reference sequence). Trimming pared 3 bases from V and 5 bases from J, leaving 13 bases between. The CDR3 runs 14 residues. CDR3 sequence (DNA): TGTGCCTGGAGGACCGACTGGGGGACCGGGGAGCTGTTTTTT. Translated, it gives CAWRTDWGTGELFF.

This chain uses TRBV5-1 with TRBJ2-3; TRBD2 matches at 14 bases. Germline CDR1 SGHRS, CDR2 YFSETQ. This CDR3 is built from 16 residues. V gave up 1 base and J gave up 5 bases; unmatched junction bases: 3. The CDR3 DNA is TGCGCCAGCAGCTTGACTGGACTAGCGGGAGGAGATACGCAGTATTTT. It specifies CASSLTGLAGGDTQYF.

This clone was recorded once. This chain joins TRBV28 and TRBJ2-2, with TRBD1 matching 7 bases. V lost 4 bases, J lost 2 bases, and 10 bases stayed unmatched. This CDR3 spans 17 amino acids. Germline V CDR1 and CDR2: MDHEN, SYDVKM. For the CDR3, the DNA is TGTGCCAGCAGTTCTCCCCCCCAGGGGGACAACACCGGGGAGCTGTTTTTT. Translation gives CASSSPPQGDNTGELFF.

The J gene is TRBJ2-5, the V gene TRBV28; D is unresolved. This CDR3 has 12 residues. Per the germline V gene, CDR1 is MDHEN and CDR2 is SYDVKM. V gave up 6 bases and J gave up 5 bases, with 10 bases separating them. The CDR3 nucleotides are TGTGCCAGCAGCGGCCCAGAGGAGACCCAGTACTTC. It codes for CASSGPEETQYF.

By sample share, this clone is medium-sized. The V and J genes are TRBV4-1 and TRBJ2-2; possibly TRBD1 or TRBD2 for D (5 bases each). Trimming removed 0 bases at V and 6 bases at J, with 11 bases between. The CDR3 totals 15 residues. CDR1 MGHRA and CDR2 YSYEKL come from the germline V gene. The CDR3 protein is CASSQDPQGAGELFF. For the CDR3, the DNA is TGCGCCAGCAGCCAAGACCCTCAGGGAGCCGGGGAGCTGTTTTTT.

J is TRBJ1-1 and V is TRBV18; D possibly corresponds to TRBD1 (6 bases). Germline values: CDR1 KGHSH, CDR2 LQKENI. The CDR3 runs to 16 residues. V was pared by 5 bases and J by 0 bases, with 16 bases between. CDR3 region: CASSSTGRGMNTEAFF. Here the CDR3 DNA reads TGTGCCAGCTCATCTACAGGGAGGGGAATGAACACTGAAGCTTTCTTT.

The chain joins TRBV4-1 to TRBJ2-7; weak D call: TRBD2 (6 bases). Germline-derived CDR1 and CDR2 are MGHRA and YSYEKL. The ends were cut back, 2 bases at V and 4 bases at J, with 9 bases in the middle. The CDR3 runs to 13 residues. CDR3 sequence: CASSQSLAYEQYF. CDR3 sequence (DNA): TGCGCCAGCAGCCAATCTCTAGCGTACGAGCAGTACTTC.

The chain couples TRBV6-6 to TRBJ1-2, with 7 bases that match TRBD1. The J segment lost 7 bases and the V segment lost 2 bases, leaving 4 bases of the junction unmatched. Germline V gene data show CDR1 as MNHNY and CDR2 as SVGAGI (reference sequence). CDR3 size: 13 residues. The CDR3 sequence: CASSYDGDSGYTF. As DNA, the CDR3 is TGTGCCAGCAGTTACGACGGGGACAGTGGCTACACCTTC.

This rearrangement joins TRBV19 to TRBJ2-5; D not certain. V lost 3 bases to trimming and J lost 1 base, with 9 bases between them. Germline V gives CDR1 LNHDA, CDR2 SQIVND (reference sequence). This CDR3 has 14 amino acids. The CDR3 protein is CASSMGRSQETQYF. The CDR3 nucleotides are TGTGCCAGTAGTATGGGCAGGTCCCAAGAGACCCAGTACTTC.

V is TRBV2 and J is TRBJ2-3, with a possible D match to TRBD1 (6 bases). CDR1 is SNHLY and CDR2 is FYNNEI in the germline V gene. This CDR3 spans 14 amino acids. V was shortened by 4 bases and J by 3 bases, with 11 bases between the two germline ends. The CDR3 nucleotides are TGTGCCAGCAGTGGCAGGACAGTTACAGATACGCAGTATTTT. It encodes CASSGRTVTDTQYF.

Here the CDR3 reads CASSYRAGSYNEQFF. Written as DNA, the CDR3 is TGTGCCAGCAGTTACAGAGCGGGATCCTACAATGAGCAGTTCTTC. The chain is built from TRBV6-6 and TRBJ2-1; 7 bases fit TRBD2. The CDR3 has 15 amino acids. Germline V gene data show CDR1 as MNHNY and CDR2 as SVGAGI (reference sequence). After removal of 2 bases from V and 1 base from J, the junction contained 2 bases not matched to a gene.

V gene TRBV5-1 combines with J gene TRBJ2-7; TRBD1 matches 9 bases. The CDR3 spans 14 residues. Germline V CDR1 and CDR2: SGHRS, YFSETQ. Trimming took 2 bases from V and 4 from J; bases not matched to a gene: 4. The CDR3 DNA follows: TGCGCCAGCAGCTTTTGGACAGGGGATTACGAGCAGTACTTC. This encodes CASSFWTGDYEQYF.

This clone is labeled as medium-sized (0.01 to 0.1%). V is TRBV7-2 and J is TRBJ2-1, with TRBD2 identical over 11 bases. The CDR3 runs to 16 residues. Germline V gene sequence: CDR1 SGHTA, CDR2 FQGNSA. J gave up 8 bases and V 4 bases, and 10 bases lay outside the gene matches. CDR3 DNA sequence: TGTGCCAGCAGCTCCGCTACTAGCGGGGGATTCGATGAGCAGTTCTTC. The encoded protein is CASSSATSGGFDEQFF.

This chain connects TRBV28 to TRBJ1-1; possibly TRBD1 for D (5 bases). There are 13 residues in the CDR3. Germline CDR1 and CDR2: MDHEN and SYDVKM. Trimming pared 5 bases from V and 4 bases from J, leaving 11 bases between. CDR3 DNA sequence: TGTGCCAGCAGTCCCCCGGGACCCACTGAAGCTTTCTTT. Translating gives CASSPPGPTEAFF.

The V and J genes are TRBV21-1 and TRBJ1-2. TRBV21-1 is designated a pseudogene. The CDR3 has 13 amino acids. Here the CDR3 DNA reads TGTGCCAGCAGCAAAGTTGTCCGCTATGGCTACACCTTC. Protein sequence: CASSKVVRYGYTF.

The CDR3 loop reads CASSPGRYEQYF. The CDR3 DNA is TGTGCCAGCTCACCAGGAAGATACGAGCAGTACTTC. This chain uses TRBV18 with TRBJ2-7, with no clear D. Trimming took 2 bases from V and 4 from J, leaving 6 bases between them. CDR1 KGHSH and CDR2 LQKENI come from the germline V gene. This CDR3 is built from 12 residues.

In DNA, the CDR3 is TGTGCCAGCTCGCAGGGAGTCTACGAGCAGTACTTC. Its translation: CASSQGVYEQYF. V gene TRBV18 combines with J gene TRBJ2-7; either TRBD1 or TRBD2 may fit D (5 bases each). Per germline, CDR1 KGHSH and CDR2 LQKENI. Trimming removed 6 bases at V and 3 bases at J, with 9 bases between. This CDR3 contains 12 residues. Full variable domain (missing parts from reference TRBV18 and TRBJ2-7): NAGVMQNPRHLVRRRGQEARLRCSPMKGHSHVYWYRQLPEEGLKFMVYLQKENIIDESGMPKERFSAEFPKEGPSILRIQQVVRGDSAAYFCASSQGVYEQYFGPGTRLTVT.

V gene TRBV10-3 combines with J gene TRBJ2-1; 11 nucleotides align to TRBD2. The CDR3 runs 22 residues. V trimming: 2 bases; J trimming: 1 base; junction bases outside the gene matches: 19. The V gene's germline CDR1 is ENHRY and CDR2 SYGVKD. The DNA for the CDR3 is TGTGCCATCAGTGAGGGAGACAAGGGACTAGCGGCCAGAGCCCCATCCTACAATGAGCAGTTCTTC. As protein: CAISEGDKGLAARAPSYNEQFF.

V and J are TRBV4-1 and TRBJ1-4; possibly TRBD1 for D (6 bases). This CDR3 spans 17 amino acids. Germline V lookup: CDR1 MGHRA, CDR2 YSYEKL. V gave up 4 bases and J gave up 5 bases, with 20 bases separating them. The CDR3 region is CASSPSEWQGRNEKLFF. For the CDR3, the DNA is TGCGCCAGCAGCCCCAGCGAGTGGCAGGGGAGGAATGAAAAACTGTTTTTT.

The CDR3 region is CASSISGRGTDTQYF. CDR3 nucleotide sequence: TGTGCCAGTAGTATAAGCGGGCGAGGGACAGATACGCAGTATTTT. The gene calls are TRBV19 and TRBJ2-3, with a weak D call TRBD2 (6 bases). CDR1 is LNHDA and CDR2 is SQIVND in the germline V gene (reference sequence). This CDR3 has 15 residues. Trimming removed 2 bases from V and 3 bases from J, with 12 bases in between.

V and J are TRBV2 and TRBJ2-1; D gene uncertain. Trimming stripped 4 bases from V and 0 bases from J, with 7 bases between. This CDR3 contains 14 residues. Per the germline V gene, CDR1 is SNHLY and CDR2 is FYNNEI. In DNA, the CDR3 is TGTGCCAGCAGTGCGGTCGGCTCCTACAATGAGCAGTTCTTC. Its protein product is CASSAVGSYNEQFF.

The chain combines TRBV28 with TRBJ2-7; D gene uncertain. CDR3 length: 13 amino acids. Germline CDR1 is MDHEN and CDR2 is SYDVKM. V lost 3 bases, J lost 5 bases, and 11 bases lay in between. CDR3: CASSFEVLNEQYF. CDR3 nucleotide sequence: TGTGCCAGCAGTTTTGAGGTTCTAAACGAGCAGTACTTC. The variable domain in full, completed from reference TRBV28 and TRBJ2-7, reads DVKVTQSSRYLVKRTGEKVFLECVQDMDHENMFWYRQDPGLGLRLIYFSYDVKMKEKGDIPEGYSVSREKKERFSLILESASTNQTSMYLCASSFEVLNEQYFGPGTRLTVT.

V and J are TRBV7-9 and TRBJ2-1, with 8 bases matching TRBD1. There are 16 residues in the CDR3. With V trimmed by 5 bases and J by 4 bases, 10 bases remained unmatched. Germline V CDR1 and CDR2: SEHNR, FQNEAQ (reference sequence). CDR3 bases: TGTGCCAGCAGCCCGAGGACAGGGAGAGCTTACAATGAGCAGTTCTTC. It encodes CASSPRTGRAYNEQFF.